The sequence of this T cell receptor beta chain was determined in a study of T cells after yellow fever vaccination (dated by TCRdb to the late 2010s). For the study in its entirety: The SMART-Seq v4 Ultra Low Input RNA kit was used to prepare libraries from fractions with low cell numbers. To track T-cell clones before and after primary and booster YFV17D yellow fever vaccination, bulk TCR alpha and beta repertoires were sequenced longitudinally. Two healthy male donors, one aged 18 to 30 and one aged 30 to 40 years, were included in the cohort. Blood was drawn at multiple timepoints before and after primary and secondary immunization, with bulk PBMC replicates and cell subsets isolated.

Per the publication, the treatment or condition label means: live attenuated yellow fever vaccine strain. Two biological replicates of bulk PBMCs were collected at each blood-draw timepoint. A standard Ficoll-Paque protocol was used to isolate PBMCs from peripheral blood. TriZol was used to extract RNA from bulk PBMCs, CD4 and CD8 fractions, and dextramer-positive and dextramer-negative fractions. What the authors observed across the whole study: Only two donors were included in the study, so the extent to which the findings can be generalized is limited. Computational filtering was needed because FACS-sorted repertoires could contain abundant contaminating clonotypes from the bulk population. Most clones expanded after primary vaccination (around 96% of CD4 and 80% to 90% of CD8) were re-detected after the booster, suggesting that broad memory maintenance occurred. A small fraction of clonotypes appeared in both the CD4 and CD8 compartments, likely as a result of convergent recombination. The secondary T-cell response was weaker than the primary response but faster, peaking on day 5 instead of day 15.

This clonotype turned up a few times. Its specific antigen is unknown. The record has no base qualities; no much larger clone is one base away. TCR cDNA was made using 5'RACE template switching, a step that added a universal primer site and unique molecular identifiers. Priming for cDNA synthesis came from both the TCR alpha and TCR beta constant segments. Libraries were amplified in two PCR steps, with sample barcodes and sequencing adapters added in the second step. Sequencing of the libraries was done on either Illumina HiSeq 2500 (2x100 bp) or NovaSeq (2x150 bp). For the original study's pipeline: Demultiplexing of reads and collapsing into UMI consensus sequences were performed with MIGEC, and V(D)J alignment was carried out with MiXCR. Using edgeR on replicate PBMC samples, clonotypes were called vaccine-responding if FDR was below 0.01 and the log2 fold change was above 5 up to day 15. Each bulk clonotype was labeled CD4 or CD8 based on which sequenced repertoire, CD4 or CD8, contained the clonotype at higher abundance. TCRdb trimmed the raw reads at Q25, called clones with MiXCR and kept productive beta chains. Rows with one shared CDR3 protein collapse into an entry with the most common genes and DNA. These V and J calls originate from TCRdb's pipeline instead of the authors' own analysis. This sample gives a few hundred thousand distinct CDR3 sequences in total; roughly a sixth of them show up just once. Of the sample, 17% falls within the top ten clones.

For CDR1 and CDR2, the germline V gene lists SGHAT and FQNNGV. The CDR3 runs 21 amino acids, cysteine and phenylalanine included. Of the read, only the CDR3 DNA is kept; its 63 bases are in frame from base 1. At the junction V is shortened by 5 bases and J by 0 bases; bases outside the gene matches: 17. The chain couples TRBV11-2 to TRBJ2-6; a stretch of 9 junction bases matches TRBD1. The material was PBMCs, obtained 4 to 6 days after the first yellow fever vaccination. This receptor was obtained from a man younger than 30 who received the YFV17D yellow fever vaccine. The CDR3 reads as follows: CASSPYRTGVVGNSGANVLTF. The DNA sequence reads TGTGCCAGCAGCCCATATCGGACAGGGGTCGTGGGAAACTCTGGGGCCAACGTCCTGACTTTC. The entire variable domain, with the stretches around the CDR3 drawn from the reference TRBV11-2 and TRBJ2-6 proteins, is EAGVAQSPRYKIIEKRQSVAFWCNPISGHATLYWYQQILGQGPKLLIQFQNNGVVDDSQLPKDRFSAERLKGVDSTLKIQPAKLEDSAVYLCASSPYRTGVVGNSGANVLTFGAGSRLTVL.